This T cell receptor (beta chain) stems from a study of blood T cell repertoires in COVID-19. Trimming shortened V by 3 bases and J by 3 bases, and 9 bases separated the two germline ends. There are 13 residues in the CDR3. The germline V gene has CDR1 SGHAT and CDR2 FQNNGV. The method was immunoSEQ multiplex PCR; TCRdb's version includes in-frame clones alone and lacks a portion of them. The repertoire includes a few hundred thousand clones, roughly 87% of them detected once, and 3% sits in the top ten. Across under 25 US areas, participants ranged in age from roughly 18 to 95 years. The sequencing sample was made of PBMCs or T cells enriched from blood (not recorded which). V and J are TRBV11-2 and TRBJ2-7; TRBD1 might be the D (5 bases). This receptor was taken from a woman in her 30s who had recovered from COVID-19. The chain's CDR3 is CASSLTRDYEQYF. The CDR3 DNA follows: TGTGCCAGCAGCTTGACCAGGGACTACGAGCAGTACTTC.